This entry lists 27 T cell receptor beta chains sequenced from one sample in a study of T-cell memory formation after mild COVID-19 (dated by TCRdb to 2020 to 2023). The method behind the library was 5' RACE. TCRdb lists the instrument as Illumina NovaSeq 6000. TCRdb's own reprocessing of the public reads used fastp at Q25 and MiXCR and kept productive beta chains. Identical CDR3 proteins give one entry, which carries the most common genes and DNA. The sample contains around 320,000 distinct CDR3 sequences, just under 20% of them found a single time. Jointly, the top ten make up around 21% of the sample. Sequenced: PBMCs or a T cell subset sorted from them (not recorded which). The source of these receptors is a man aged 18 to 29 who had mild COVID-19 (a few samples of this study predate the infection). The sample titles of this study are shuffled in the database, so cell type and time point are left out; the donor was told from shared clones.

The V and J genes are TRBV12-3 or TRBV12-4 and TRBJ2-1; maybe TRBD1 (6 bases). The V end lost 8 bases, the J end lost 12 bases, and 20 bases lay between the germline ends. The CDR3 is 13 amino acids. CDR3 region: CASGTSSDSVQFF. The CDR3 bases are TGTGCCAGCGGAACAAGCTCGGACAGCGTGCAGTTCTTC.

This clonotype was recorded many times. CDR3 region: CASSPRRQGNTEAFF. The CDR3 coding sequence is TGTGCCAGCAGCCCAAGGAGACAGGGGAACACTGAAGCTTTCTTT. This chain connects TRBV7-9 to TRBJ1-1; TRBD1 matches 7 bases. Germline V lookup: CDR1 SEHNR, CDR2 FQNEAQ (reference sequence). The trim removed 5 bases at V and 1 base at J, leaving 7 bases unmatched. This CDR3 has 15 amino acids.

This clonotype was seen more than once but under ten times. This chain joins TRBV5-1 and TRBJ2-7; a possible D gene is TRBD2 (6 bases). V was pared by 4 bases and J by 4 bases, with 15 bases between. Germline values: CDR1 SGHRS, CDR2 YFSETQ. The CDR3 runs to 14 residues. The CDR3 sequence is CASSPGLTGYEQYV. As DNA, the CDR3 is TGCGCCAGCAGCCCGGGACTGACGGGGTACGAGCAGTACGTC.

This clonotype was counted ten times or more. The V gene is TRBV7-9, the J gene TRBJ2-5; perhaps TRBD1 as D (6 bases). CDR3 length: 16 residues. The germline gives CDR1 SEHNR, CDR2 FQNEAQ (reference sequence). Trimming stripped 0 bases from V and 1 base from J, with 12 bases between. For the CDR3, the DNA is TGTGCCAGCAGCTTAGCGGGGGCCATCCTCCAAGAGACCCAGTACTTC. Protein product: CASSLAGAILQETQYF.

This clonotype was counted a few times. This chain uses TRBV30 with TRBJ2-2; either TRBD1 or TRBD2 may supply D (5 bases each). Trimming stripped 2 bases from V and 2 bases from J, with 9 bases between. From germline, CDR1 is GTSNPN and CDR2 SVGIG (reference sequence). This CDR3 is 14 amino acids long. The CDR3 here is CAWSLGVNTGELFF. The CDR3 DNA is TGTGCCTGGAGTTTGGGGGTAAACACCGGGGAGCTGTTTTTT.

The chain is built from TRBV12-3 or TRBV12-4 and TRBJ1-1; 10 bases agree with TRBD1. The junction had 9 bases not matched to a gene; V was cut back by 2 bases and J by 6 bases. This CDR3 is 16 amino acids long. The chain's CDR3 is CASSLRGTGEIAEAFF. The CDR3 region has the DNA TGTGCCAGCAGTTTAAGGGGGACAGGGGAAATCGCTGAAGCTTTCTTT.

CDR3 sequence: CASSPRLARETQYF. As DNA, the CDR3 is TGTGCCAGCAGTCCTCGACTAGCGCGAGAGACCCAGTACTTC. The chain carries TRBV6-2 or TRBV6-3 and TRBJ2-5; 8 bases map to TRBD2. V shed 5 bases, J shed 4 bases, and the junction held 6 bases outside the gene matches. The CDR3 extends over 14 amino acids. Germline lookup yields CDR1 MNHEY and CDR2 SVGEGT.

This clonotype was seen ten or more times. The rearrangement joins TRBV27 to TRBJ2-1, with 8 bases that match TRBD2. Germline assignment: CDR1 MNHEY and CDR2 SMNVEV (reference sequence). Unmatched junction bases numbered 6, after V lost 6 bases and J lost 8 bases. This CDR3 is 13 amino acids long. The CDR3 DNA reads TGTGCCAGCAGCCGGGGGGGCCGGGATGAGCAGTTCTTC. This sequence encodes CASSRGGRDEQFF.

The rearrangement uses TRBV7-2 and TRBJ2-2; weak D call: TRBD2 (6 bases). CDR3 length: 17 residues. The V end lost 3 bases, the J end lost 0 bases, and 14 bases lay between the germline ends. Germline CDR1 and CDR2: SGHTA and FQGNSA. In DNA, the CDR3 is TGTGCCAGCAGCTTTCCGAGGTCGGGGGCGAACACCGGGGAGCTGTTTTTT. Encoded protein: CASSFPRSGANTGELFF.

This clonotype has just a few counts. A read error may account for a junction end that differs from germline. The chain has TRBV10-3 and TRBJ2-1, with D possibly being TRBD1 or TRBD2 (5 bases each). Germline V gene data show CDR1 as ENHRY and CDR2 as SYGVKD. The CDR3 covers 11 residues. The CDR3 spells CATLKGPYAVF. CDR3 DNA sequence: TGTGCCACCCTAAAGGGACCCTATGCGGTCTTC.

This clonotype was recorded a few times. The V gene is TRBV7-2, the J gene TRBJ2-1, with TRBD1 matching 8 bases. The CDR3 loop spans 14 amino acids. V gave up 6 bases and J gave up 4 bases; unmatched junction bases: 5. Germline CDR1 reads SGHTA; CDR2 reads FQGNSA. The CDR3 sequence: CASSRQGTYNEQFF. The CDR3 DNA follows: TGTGCCAGCAGTCGACAGGGGACGTACAATGAGCAGTTCTTC.

This clonotype was seen a few times. This chain links TRBV2 with TRBJ2-1, with 7 bases that match TRBD1. Looked up from germline, CDR1 is SNHLY and CDR2 is FYNNEI. Germline trimming cut 1 base from V and 7 bases from J; bases unmatched to any gene: 10. The CDR3 is 16 amino acids. DNA for the CDR3: TGTGCCAGCAGTGAAGGTACGGGACAGTTCTCTAATGAGCAGTTCTTC. Its protein is CASSEGTGQFSNEQFF.

The sample holds a few counts of this clonotype. This chain links TRBV4-3 with TRBJ1-2; D ambiguous. CDR1 LGHNA and CDR2 YSLEER come from the germline V gene. V was trimmed by 0 bases and J by 5 bases, leaving 7 bases between them. This CDR3 spans 13 amino acids. The CDR3 nucleotides are TGCGCCAGCAGCCAAGAGACCGCTTATGGCTACACCTTC. This codes for CASSQETAYGYTF.

The rearrangement joins TRBV6-4 to TRBJ2-3, with D perhaps TRBD1 (6 bases). The CDR3 runs 15 residues. V was cut by 6 bases and J by 0 bases, with 13 bases left in between. Germline assignment: CDR1 MRHNA and CDR2 SNTAGT. The CDR3 DNA follows: TGTGCCAGCAGAAGATACAGGGTTAGCACAGATACGCAGTATTTT. Residues: CASRRYRVSTDTQYF.

This rearrangement joins TRBV29-1 to TRBJ1-2; D gene unclear. Germline V gene sequence: CDR1 SQVTM, CDR2 ANQGSEA. CDR3 length equals 11 residues. Trimming removed 3 bases from V and 7 bases from J, with 9 bases in between. The CDR3 DNA follows: TGCAGCGTTGATGCGCGGGGTGGCTACACCTTC. Its translation is CSVDARGGYTF.

This clonotype showed up just a few times. The rearrangement joins TRBV4-2 to TRBJ2-6, with D possibly being TRBD1 (6 bases). The V end lost 1 base, the J end lost 2 bases, and 18 bases lay between the germline ends. CDR1 and CDR2 (germline): LGHNA, YNFKEQ. The CDR3 extends over 19 amino acids. CDR3 sequence reads: CASSQVVGTLRTGANVLTF. The CDR3 DNA follows: TGTGCCAGCAGCCAAGTGGTCGGGACACTTCGAACTGGGGCCAACGTCCTGACTTTC.

This rearrangement joins TRBV7-3 to TRBJ2-1, with D perhaps matching TRBD2 (5 bases). Germline assignment: CDR1 SGHTA and CDR2 FQGTGA. The CDR3 spans 15 residues. V was clipped by 0 bases and J by 5 bases, with 11 bases between them. CDR3 residues: CASSLTLTGNNEQFF. CDR3 sequence (DNA): TGTGCCAGCAGCTTAACGTTGACGGGGAACAATGAGCAGTTCTTC.

The chain employs TRBV7-2 and TRBJ1-2; 7 nucleotides align to TRBD1. The CDR3 sequence is 16 residues long. Losses at the gene ends were 5 bases for V and 6 bases for J; bases not matched to a gene: 15. Germline assignment: CDR1 SGHTA and CDR2 FQGNSA. The CDR3 protein is CASSRAREGAEDGYTF. In nucleotides, the CDR3 is TGTGCCAGCAGCCGGGCCCGGGAGGGGGCAGAGGATGGCTACACCTTC.

CDR3 sequence reads: CASSLYAGGNSPLHF. CDR3 coding DNA: TGTGCCAGCAGCTTGTACGCGGGCGGTAATTCACCCCTCCACTTT. The chain is built from TRBV5-8 and TRBJ1-6; D gene ambiguous. The V end lost 1 base, the J end lost 6 bases, and 11 bases lay between the germline ends. The CDR3 covers 15 residues. Germline values: CDR1 SGHTS, CDR2 YDEGEE.

Here the CDR3 reads CASRDTGSSYNSPLHF. As DNA, the CDR3 is TGTGCCAGCAGAGACACAGGGAGCTCCTATAATTCACCCCTCCACTTT. The chain couples TRBV6-2 or TRBV6-3 to TRBJ1-6; D possibly corresponds to TRBD1 (6 bases). The germline V and J ends were trimmed by 6 bases and 0 bases, with 12 bases remaining between them. The CDR3 has 16 residues. The germline V gene has CDR1 MNHEY and CDR2 SVGEGT.

This clonotype was seen more than once but under ten times. This chain uses TRBV12-3 or TRBV12-4 with TRBJ2-3; 14 bases align to TRBD2. Unmatched junction bases numbered 9, after V lost 2 bases and J lost 11 bases. The CDR3 totals 16 residues. The CDR3 is CASSLFLTGTSGGQYF. The CDR3 bases are TGTGCCAGCAGTTTATTTCTCACGGGGACTAGCGGGGGGCAGTATTTT.

Details on this clonotype: At one of its ends the junction is not consistent with the germline gene, which may arise from a read error. This sequence joins TRBV5-1 and TRBJ1-1; D is undetermined. CDR1 and CDR2 from the germline V gene are SGHRS and YFSETQ. The CDR3 covers 14 residues. The DNA of the CDR3 is TGCGCCAGCAGCTTGGGGGGTTCGAACGCTGAAGCTTTCTTT. Protein sequence: CASSLGGSNAEAFF. The full variable domain, rest sourced from reference TRBV5-1 and TRBJ1-1, is KAGVTQTPRYLIKTRGQQVTLSCSPISGHRSVSWYQQTPGQGLQFLFEYFSETQRNKGNFPGRFSGRQFSNSRSEMNVSTLELGDSALYLCASSLGGSNAEAFFGQGTRLTVV.

This rearrangement joins TRBV7-9 to TRBJ2-7, with 7 bases matching TRBD1. This CDR3 spans 13 amino acids. Germline assignment: CDR1 SEHNR and CDR2 FQNEAQ (reference sequence). Unmatched junction bases numbered 6, after V lost 4 bases and J lost 6 bases. The CDR3 is CASSSQSGGEQYF. The CDR3 DNA is TGTGCCAGCAGCTCCCAGTCAGGGGGCGAGCAGTACTTC.

This clonotype was recorded many times. This chain connects TRBV5-1 to TRBJ1-3; weak D call: TRBD1 (6 bases). In germline, CDR1 is SGHRS, CDR2 YFSETQ. Trimming left V 4 bases short and J 4 bases short, with 15 bases between. This CDR3 contains 15 residues. CDR3 in DNA: TGCGCCAGCAGCCTGGACAGCAGTCTCGGAAACACCATATATTTT. Protein: CASSLDSSLGNTIYF.

The sample holds a few counts of this clonotype. The rearrangement links TRBV28 to TRBJ1-5, with 10 bases that match TRBD1. Germline-derived CDR1 and CDR2 are MDHEN and SYDVKM. V lost 3 bases and J lost 6; bases outside the gene matches: 5. There are 15 residues in the CDR3. CDR3 sequence: CASSFDRGLGQPQHF. The CDR3 DNA reads as TGTGCCAGCAGTTTCGACAGGGGGCTTGGTCAGCCCCAGCATTTT.

There are many counts of this clonotype. V usage is TRBV11-2 and J usage is TRBJ2-7, with D maybe TRBD1 (6 bases). CDR3 length: 13 residues. With 5 bases removed from V and 9 bases from J, the gap between germline ends came to 17 bases. Per the germline V gene, CDR1 is SGHAT and CDR2 is FQNNGV. DNA for the CDR3: TGTGCCAGCAGCCAAACCGAGGGGGTTGGGCAGTACTTC. Translation: CASSQTEGVGQYF.

The chain carries TRBV10-3 and TRBJ2-7; weak D call: TRBD1 (6 bases). Germline V gene sequence: CDR1 ENHRY, CDR2 SYGVKD. V lost 4 bases to trimming and J lost 2 bases, with 18 bases between them. This CDR3 has 16 amino acids. CDR3 DNA sequence: TGTGCCATCAGTGCCCCCCTCGGAGGACAGACCTACGAGCAGTACTTC. It encodes CAISAPLGGQTYEQYF.